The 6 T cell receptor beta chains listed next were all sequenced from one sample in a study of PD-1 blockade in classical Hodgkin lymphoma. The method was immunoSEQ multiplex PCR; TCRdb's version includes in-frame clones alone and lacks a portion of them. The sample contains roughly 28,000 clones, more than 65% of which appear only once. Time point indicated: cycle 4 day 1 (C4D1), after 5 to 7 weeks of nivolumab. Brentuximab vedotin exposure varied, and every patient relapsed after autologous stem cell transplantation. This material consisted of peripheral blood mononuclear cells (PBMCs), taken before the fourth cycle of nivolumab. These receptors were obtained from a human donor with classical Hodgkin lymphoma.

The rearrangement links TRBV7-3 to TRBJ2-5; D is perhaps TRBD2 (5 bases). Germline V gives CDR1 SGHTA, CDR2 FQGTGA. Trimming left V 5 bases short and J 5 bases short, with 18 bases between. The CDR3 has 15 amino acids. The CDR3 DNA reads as TGTGCCAGCAGCCCTACCGGAGGCCCCCGGGAGACCCAGTACTTC. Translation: CASSPTGGPRETQYF.

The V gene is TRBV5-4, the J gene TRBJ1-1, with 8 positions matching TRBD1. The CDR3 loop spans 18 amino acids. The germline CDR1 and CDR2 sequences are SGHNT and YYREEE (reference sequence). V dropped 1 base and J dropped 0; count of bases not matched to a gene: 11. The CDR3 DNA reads TGTGCCAGCAGCTTGTCAGGACAGGGCACTTTTTTGAACACTGAAGCTTTCTTT. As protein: CASSLSGQGTFLNTEAFF.

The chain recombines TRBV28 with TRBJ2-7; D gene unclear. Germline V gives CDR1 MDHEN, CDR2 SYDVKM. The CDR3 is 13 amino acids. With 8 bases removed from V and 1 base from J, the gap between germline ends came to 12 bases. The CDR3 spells CASGLTASYEQYF. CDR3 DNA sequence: TGTGCCAGCGGATTGACGGCTTCCTACGAGCAGTACTTC.

CDR3 in amino acids: CASSPGTSYEQYF. CDR3 nucleotide sequence: TGTGCCAGCTCACCAGGGACTAGCTACGAGCAGTACTTC. The chain has TRBV18 and TRBJ2-7, with 8 positions matching TRBD2. Germline CDR1 is KGHSH and CDR2 is LQKENI. V lost 2 bases and J lost 3; bases outside the gene matches: 0. The CDR3 loop spans 13 amino acids. Full variable domain (remainder filled in from reference TRBV18 and TRBJ2-7): NAGVMQNPRHLVRRRGQEARLRCSPMKGHSHVYWYRQLPEEGLKFMVYLQKENIIDESGMPKERFSAEFPKEGPSILRIQQVVRGDSAAYFCASSPGTSYEQYFGPGTRLTVT.

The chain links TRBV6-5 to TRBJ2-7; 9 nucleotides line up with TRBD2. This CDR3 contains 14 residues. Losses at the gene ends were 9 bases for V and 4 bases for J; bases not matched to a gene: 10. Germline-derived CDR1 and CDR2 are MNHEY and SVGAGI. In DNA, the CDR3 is TGTGCCAGTACCTCTGAGCGGGGGGTATACGAGCAGTACTTC. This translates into CASTSERGVYEQYF.

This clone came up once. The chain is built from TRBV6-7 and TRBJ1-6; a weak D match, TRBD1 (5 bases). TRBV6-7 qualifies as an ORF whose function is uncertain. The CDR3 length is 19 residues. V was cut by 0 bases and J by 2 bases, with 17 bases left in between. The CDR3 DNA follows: TGTGCCAGCAGTTACTCGAATTTATATCAGGGCCCCTATAATTCACCCCTCCACTTT. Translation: CASSYSNLYQGPYNSPLHF.